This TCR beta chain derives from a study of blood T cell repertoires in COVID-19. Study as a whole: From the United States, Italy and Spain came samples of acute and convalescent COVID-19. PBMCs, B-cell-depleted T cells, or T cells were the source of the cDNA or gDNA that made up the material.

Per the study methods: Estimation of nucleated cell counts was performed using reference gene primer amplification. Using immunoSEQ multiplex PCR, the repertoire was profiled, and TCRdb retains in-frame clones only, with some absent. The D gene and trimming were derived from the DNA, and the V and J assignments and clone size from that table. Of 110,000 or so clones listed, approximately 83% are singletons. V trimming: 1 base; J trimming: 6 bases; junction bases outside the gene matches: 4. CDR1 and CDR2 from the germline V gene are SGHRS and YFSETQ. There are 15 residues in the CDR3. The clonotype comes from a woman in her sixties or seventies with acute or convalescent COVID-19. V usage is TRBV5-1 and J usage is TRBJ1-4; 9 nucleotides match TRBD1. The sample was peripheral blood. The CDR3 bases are TGCGCCAGCAGCTTGACAGGGGGCACTCATGAAAAACTGTTTTTT. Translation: CASSLTGGTHEKLFF.